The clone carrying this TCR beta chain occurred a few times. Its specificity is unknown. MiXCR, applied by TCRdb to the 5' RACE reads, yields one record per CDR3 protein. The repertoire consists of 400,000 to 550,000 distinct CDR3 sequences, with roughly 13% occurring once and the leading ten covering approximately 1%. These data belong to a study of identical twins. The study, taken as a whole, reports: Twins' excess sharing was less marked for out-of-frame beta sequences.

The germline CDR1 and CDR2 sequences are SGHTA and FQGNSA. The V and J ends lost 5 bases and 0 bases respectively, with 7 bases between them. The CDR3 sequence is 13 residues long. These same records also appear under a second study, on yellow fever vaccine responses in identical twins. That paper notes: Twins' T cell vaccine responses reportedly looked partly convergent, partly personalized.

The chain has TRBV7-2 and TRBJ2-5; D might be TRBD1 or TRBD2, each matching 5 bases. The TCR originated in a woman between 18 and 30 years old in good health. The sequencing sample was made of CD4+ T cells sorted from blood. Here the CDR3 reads CASSGGYQETQYF. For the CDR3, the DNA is TGTGCCAGCAGCGGGGGTTACCAAGAGACCCAGTACTTC.